What follows are 14 T cell receptor beta chains derived from one specimen sequenced in a study of immune heterogeneity within non-small cell lung tumors. Bulk tumor genomic DNA, roughly 600 ng per sample, was used as template. Several biopsies were collected from each primary tumor during surgery. They were spaced as far apart as possible within the tumor mass. Surgery that was curative in intent was performed on patients with untreated, newly diagnosed non-small cell lung cancer. Amplification of TCR beta CDR3 was performed by multiplex PCR with 32 V and 13 J primers. TCRdb reanalysed the multiplex PCR reads using MiXCR and keeps one entry per CDR3 protein. The table shows roughly 2,000 distinct CDR3 sequences, with approximately 31% occurring only once. The sequenced sample was lung tumor tissue. All receptors come from a man between 60 and 75 years old with non-small cell lung cancer.

This clonotype was seen only a few times. The CDR3 bases are TGCAGTGCTAGGACAGCGGGGGTCTACAATGAGCAGTTCTTC. Amino acid sequence: CSARTAGVYNEQFF. The chain joins TRBV20-1 to TRBJ2-1; 8 nucleotides agree with TRBD2. In germline, CDR1 is DFQATT, CDR2 SNEGSKA (reference sequence). The junction had 4 bases not matched to a gene; V was cut back by 3 bases and J by 3 bases. The CDR3 consists of 14 residues.

The rearrangement joins TRBV6-1 to TRBJ1-2, with D hard to call. The V gene's germline CDR1 is MNHNS and CDR2 SASEGT. V was shortened by 5 bases and J by 7 bases, with 17 bases between the two germline ends. This CDR3 is 14 amino acids long. CDR3 in DNA: TGTGCCAGCAGTCGGACCTTCCTCAGCTCTGGCTACACCTTC. Translated: CASSRTFLSSGYTF.

CDR3 DNA sequence: TGTGCCAGCAGTAGTGACAGGGGATGGGCCTACGAGCAGTACTTC. Its translation: CASSSDRGWAYEQYF. V is TRBV28 and J is TRBJ2-7; 8 bases align to TRBD1. Germline trimming cut 5 bases from V and 2 bases from J; bases unmatched to any gene: 8. CDR3 length: 15 residues. CDR1 is MDHEN, CDR2 SYDVKM, per germline. Supplemented by reference TRBV28 and TRBJ2-7, the full variable domain reads DVKVTQSSRYLVKRTGEKVFLECVQDMDHENMFWYRQDPGLGLRLIYFSYDVKMKEKGDIPEGYSVSREKKERFSLILESASTNQTSMYLCASSSDRGWAYEQYFGPGTRLTVT.

The V call is TRBV28, the J call TRBJ2-7, with TRBD2 identical over 9 bases. Germline V gene lookup returns CDR1 MDHEN and CDR2 SYDVKM. Trimming removed 1 base from V and 0 bases from J; junction bases left unmatched: 7. This CDR3 has 17 residues. CDR3 region: CASSLYLAGRSSYEQYF. The CDR3 DNA sequence: TGTGCCAGCAGTTTATACCTAGCGGGGAGGAGCTCCTACGAGCAGTACTTC. Full variable domain (outside the CDR3, taken from reference TRBV28 and TRBJ2-7): DVKVTQSSRYLVKRTGEKVFLECVQDMDHENMFWYRQDPGLGLRLIYFSYDVKMKEKGDIPEGYSVSREKKERFSLILESASTNQTSMYLCASSLYLAGRSSYEQYFGPGTRLTVT.

The V and J genes are TRBV15 and TRBJ1-2; D is possibly TRBD1 (6 bases). Germline V CDR1 and CDR2: LNHNV, YYDKDF (reference sequence). V was clipped by 0 bases and J by 2 bases, with 10 bases between them. The CDR3 has 15 amino acids. CDR3 residues: CATSRDRGPNYGYTF. CDR3 in DNA: TGTGCCACCAGCAGAGATCGGGGGCCGAACTATGGCTACACCTTC.

This chain links TRBV20-1 with TRBJ1-2; D is perhaps TRBD1 (6 bases). Germline CDR1 DFQATT, CDR2 SNEGSKA (reference sequence). V lost 1 base, J lost 7 bases, and 19 bases lay in between. CDR3 length equals 15 residues. The CDR3 reads CSARAGQPLRGGYTF. As DNA, the CDR3 is TGCAGTGCTAGAGCAGGACAGCCCCTAAGAGGTGGCTACACCTTC.

This clonotype was observed once. V usage is TRBV9 and J usage is TRBJ2-4, with no clear D. The ends were cut back, 0 bases at V and 2 bases at J, with 6 bases in the middle. The germline gives CDR1 SGDLS, CDR2 YYNGEE. The CDR3 has 14 amino acids. This CDR3 reads CASSVGLSKNIQYF. In DNA form, the CDR3 reads TGTGCCAGCAGCGTAGGTTTATCCAAAAACATTCAGTACTTC.

This clonotype was recorded once. The V gene is TRBV6-1, the J gene TRBJ2-3; a possible D gene is TRBD2 (6 bases). Trimming left V 11 bases short and J 6 bases short, with 15 bases between. Germline V gives CDR1 MNHNS, CDR2 SASEGT. This CDR3 region has 12 residues. The DNA for the CDR3 is TGTGCCGGGGGGACGTCCTACGATACGCAGTATTTT. This encodes CAGGTSYDTQYF.

By share, this clonotype counts as medium-sized. The chain is built from TRBV6-5 and TRBJ1-2; D may be TRBD1 (5 bases). Germline values: CDR1 MNHEY, CDR2 SVGAGI. This CDR3 is 16 amino acids long. V was pared by 0 bases and J by 4 bases, with 15 bases between. The CDR3 DNA follows: TGTGCCAGCAGTTACTCCCTCGGCCAGGGAGGCTATGGCTACACCTTC. Protein: CASSYSLGQGGYGYTF.

Relative to its sample, this clonotype is medium-sized. The chain recombines TRBV30 with TRBJ2-7; TRBD2 matches 10 bases. The CDR3 is 14 residues long. With 4 bases clipped from V and 4 bases from J, the junction kept 7 bases outside the gene matches. Germline V gives CDR1 GTSNPN, CDR2 SVGIG (reference sequence). This CDR3 reads CAWTSSGSTYEQYF. CDR3 in DNA: TGTGCCTGGACTTCTAGCGGGAGCACGTACGAGCAGTACTTC.

This clonotype is large. V gene TRBV6-6 combines with J gene TRBJ1-6; 7 bases agree with TRBD1. The V segment lost 2 bases and the J segment 7 bases; nucleotides outside the gene matches: 2. From germline, CDR1 is MNHNY and CDR2 SVGAGI (reference sequence). The CDR3 totals 14 residues. The CDR3 coding sequence is TGTGCCAGCAGTTACCGACAGGGAAATTCACCCCTCCACTTT. Residues: CASSYRQGNSPLHF.

This clonotype is categorized as medium-sized. The DNA of the CDR3 is TGTGCCAGCAGCTTAGCGAAGAATGAAAAACTGTTTTTT. Amino acids: CASSLAKNEKLFF. V is TRBV7-9 and J is TRBJ1-4; D uncertain. Trimming shortened V by 0 bases and J by 5 bases, and 4 bases separated the two germline ends. Looked up from germline, CDR1 is SEHNR and CDR2 is FQNEAQ (reference sequence). The CDR3 has 13 residues.

Turning to this clonotype: Possible read error: a much larger clone is one base away. The CDR3 DNA sequence: TGTGCCAGGAGTGACGTGGGTTCCTACGAGCAGTACGTC. It is translated as CARSDVGSYEQYV. The chain carries TRBV6-1 and TRBJ2-7; D not certain. Germline V CDR1 and CDR2: MNHNS, SASEGT. This CDR3 is built from 13 residues.

With regard to this clonotype: Since a much larger clone is just one base distant, this may be a read error. This chain connects TRBV6-2 or TRBV6-3 to TRBJ1-1; TRBD1 matches at 11 bases. Germline CDR1 and CDR2: MNHEY and SVGEGT. The CDR3 covers 15 residues. CDR3 DNA: TGTGGCAGCAGTTCCCCGGACAGGGGGCTTACTGAAGCTTTCTTT. Its protein is CGSSSPDRGLTEAFF.